One and the same sample provided the 10 T cell receptor beta chains below, sequenced in a study of OX40 agonist ivuxolimab in advanced cancers. The method behind the library was the immunoSEQ multiplex PCR assay. TCRdb took over this immuneACCESS table, retaining in-frame rearrangements with V and J assigned. Such tables are incomplete; in checked studies, under half of the missing clones stem from an unresolved V gene, and the remainder is unexplained. The sample table lists 77,000 or so clones, around 90% of them with a count of one. The ten biggest clones cover around 1.9% of the sample. The sample was CD4+ or CD8+ T cells sorted from blood, taken in a trial of the OX40 agonist ivuxolimab. Receptors were obtained from an adult with an advanced solid tumor such as melanoma, head and neck, liver or kidney cancer.

This clone was counted once. Here the CDR3 DNA reads TGTGCCAGCAGCCAAGGGGTCGGCTCAACCGGGAGCTCCTACAATGAGCAGTTCTTC. Residues: CASSQGVGSTGSSYNEQFF. The V and J genes are TRBV11-3 and TRBJ2-1, with D possibly being TRBD2 (6 bases). The CDR3 is 19 residues long. Trimming took off 5 bases at V and 0 bases at J, with 23 bases between the two ends. The V gene's germline CDR1 is SGHNT and CDR2 YENEEA.

V usage is TRBV6-4 and J usage is TRBJ2-7; D perhaps matches TRBD1 (6 bases). CDR3 size: 14 residues. V lost 6 bases and J 5 bases, leaving 17 bases between the germline ends. Germline V lookup: CDR1 MRHNA, CDR2 SNTAGT. CDR3 sequence: CASSPQGSLNEQYF. Written as DNA, the CDR3 is TGTGCCAGCAGCCCGCAGGGGTCCCTTAACGAGCAGTACTTC.

The CDR3 region is CASCVGGRFETQYF. Written as DNA, the CDR3 is TGTGCCAGCTGTGTCGGCGGGAGATTTGAGACCCAGTACTTC. This sequence joins TRBV28 and TRBJ2-5; TRBD2 aligns across 7 bases. The trim removed 8 bases at V and 5 bases at J, leaving 11 bases unmatched. There are 14 residues in the CDR3. CDR1 and CDR2 from the germline V gene are MDHEN and SYDVKM.

The chain uses TRBV28 and TRBJ2-5; tentatively, D is TRBD1 or TRBD2 (6 bases each). CDR3 length: 14 amino acids. The germline V gene has CDR1 MDHEN and CDR2 SYDVKM. V was shortened by 5 bases and J by 2 bases, with 12 bases between the two germline ends. CDR3 sequence (DNA): TGTGCCAGCAGTCCCATAGGGGGGCAAGAGACCCAGTACTTC. It codes for CASSPIGGQETQYF.

This rearrangement joins TRBV19 to TRBJ1-4; D ambiguous. From germline, CDR1 is LNHDA and CDR2 SQIVND (reference sequence). The CDR3 is made up of 14 amino acids. Trimming took 3 bases from V and 4 from J, leaving 9 bases between them. In DNA form, the CDR3 reads TGTGCCAGTAGTATGCGAGCGAATAATGAAAAACTGTTTTTT. This codes for CASSMRANNEKLFF. The full variable domain, in which reference TRBV19 and TRBJ1-4 provide the parts outside the CDR3, is DGGITQSPKYLFRKEGQNVTLSCEQNLNHDAMYWYRQDPGQGLRLIYYSQIVNDFQKGDIAEGYSVSREKKESFPLTVTSAQKNPTAFYLCASSMRANNEKLFFGSGTQLSVL.

This chain uses TRBV10-1 with TRBJ2-2; perhaps TRBD2 as D (6 bases). V was clipped by 6 bases and J by 4 bases, with 15 bases between them. CDR1 and CDR2 (germline): WNHNN, SYGVQD (reference sequence). The length of the CDR3 is 15 residues. In DNA form, the CDR3 reads TGCGCCAGCAGCCTACAATACGGGGGCACCGGGGAGCTGTTTTTT. This gives the protein CASSLQYGGTGELFF.

This chain links TRBV7-2 with TRBJ2-7; a weak D match, TRBD2 (5 bases). The germline V and J ends were trimmed by 3 bases and 2 bases, with 11 bases remaining between them. Germline loops: CDR1 SGHTA, CDR2 FQGNSA. The CDR3 sequence is 14 residues long. The CDR3 nucleotides are TGTGCCAGCAGCTTCCAGCGGCTAGCCTACGAGCAGTACTTC. As protein: CASSFQRLAYEQYF.

The chain combines TRBV7-2 with TRBJ1-2; D is uncertain. Germline V CDR1 and CDR2: SGHTA, FQGNSA. This CDR3 region has 14 residues. Trimming stripped 8 bases from V and 3 bases from J, with 16 bases between. For the CDR3, the DNA is TGTGCCAGCCGAGGTGAGGAGGCCTACTATGGCTACACCTTC. This codes for CASRGEEAYYGYTF. The entire variable domain, with the rest obtained from reference TRBV7-2 and TRBJ1-2, is as follows: GAGVSQSPSNKVTEKGKDVELRCDPISGHTALYWYRQSLGQGLEFLIYFQGNSAPDKSGLPSDRFSAERTGGSVSTLTIQRTQQEDSAVYLCASRGEEAYYGYTFGSGTRLTVV.

V usage is TRBV7-2 and J usage is TRBJ2-2, with D tentatively TRBD1 (5 bases). This CDR3 has 17 residues. V gave up 1 base and J gave up 0 bases, with 12 bases separating them. Germline CDR1 reads SGHTA; CDR2 reads FQGNSA. CDR3 protein: CASSLVWGISNTGELFF. As DNA, the CDR3 is TGTGCCAGCAGCTTAGTATGGGGCATTTCGAACACCGGGGAGCTGTTTTTT.

This chain joins TRBV2 and TRBJ2-7; tentatively, D is TRBD2 (6 bases). The germline CDR1 and CDR2 sequences are SNHLY and FYNNEI. CDR3 length: 14 residues. The V end lost 1 base, the J end lost 0 bases, and 7 bases lay between the germline ends. The DNA for the CDR3 is TGTGCCAGCAGTGAAGGACTAGTCTCCTACGAGCAGTACTTC. Protein product: CASSEGLVSYEQYF.